The 15 T cell receptor beta chains reported below all come from one sample, sequenced in a study of control samples from healthy donors and cancer patients. Generated by immunoSEQ multiplex PCR, the TCRdb table keeps only in-frame clones and is missing some. In the table there are around 28,000 clones, roughly 89% of which are singletons. The sample taken for sequencing was PBMCs. Receptors were obtained from a middle-aged woman with lung cancer.

The rearrangement links TRBV7-3 to TRBJ2-5; D tentatively reads TRBD1 or TRBD2 (5 bases each). This CDR3 contains 14 residues. The V end was cut by 5 bases, the J end by 4 bases, with 14 bases between. Germline values: CDR1 SGHTA, CDR2 FQGTGA. CDR3 sequence (DNA): TGTGCCAGCAGCCCAACGGGACCCCCAGAGACCCAGTACTTC. Protein: CASSPTGPPETQYF.

The V and J genes are TRBV29-1 and TRBJ2-7; weak D call: TRBD2 (5 bases). This CDR3 spans 12 amino acids. Germline V lookup: CDR1 SQVTM, CDR2 ANQGSEA. V gave up 4 bases and J gave up 7 bases, with 14 bases separating them. The CDR3 region is CSVGLRTGEQYF. The CDR3 DNA follows: TGCAGCGTTGGTCTGCGGACGGGGGAGCAGTACTTC.

The rearrangement links TRBV5-1 to TRBJ2-1; the D gene is possibly TRBD1 (5 bases). The CDR3 is 15 residues long. Trimming cost V 4 bases and J 8 bases, with 19 bases left between them. The germline V gene encodes CDR1 SGHRS and CDR2 YFSETQ. In nucleotides, the CDR3 is TGCGCCAGCAGCCCCGGTAGGGGCAGGGTACATGAGCAGTTCTTC. As protein: CASSPGRGRVHEQFF.

The rearrangement uses TRBV28 and TRBJ1-4; D is possibly TRBD1 (5 bases). The CDR3 is 16 residues long. V was shortened by 4 bases and J by 4 bases, with 16 bases between the two germline ends. CDR1 is MDHEN, CDR2 SYDVKM, per germline. The CDR3 region has the DNA TGTGCCAGCAGTTCATCTTCGGGGCGACTTAATGAAAAACTGTTTTTT. Residues: CASSSSSGRLNEKLFF.

The J gene is TRBJ2-5, the V gene TRBV7-8; 8 bases line up with TRBD2. J gave up 9 bases and V 6 bases, and 6 bases lay outside the gene matches. The CDR3 has 12 amino acids. Germline-derived CDR1 and CDR2 are SGHVS and FQNEAQ. The CDR3 reads CASRAGGWAQYF. CDR3 coding DNA: TGTGCCAGCAGGGCGGGAGGTTGGGCCCAGTACTTC.

V is TRBV4-2 and J is TRBJ1-1, with 8 bases matching TRBD1. V trimming: 3 bases; J trimming: 4 bases; junction bases outside the gene matches: 13. The CDR3 runs to 17 residues. Germline V gene sequence: CDR1 LGHNA, CDR2 YNFKEQ. This CDR3 reads CASSQYSGQGSSTEAFF. The DNA for the CDR3 is TGTGCCAGCAGCCAGTACTCAGGACAGGGTAGCTCCACTGAAGCTTTCTTT.

This rearrangement joins TRBV7-2 to TRBJ1-2; a weak D match, TRBD1 (5 bases). Germline V lookup: CDR1 SGHTA, CDR2 FQGNSA. Trimming cost V 3 bases and J 2 bases, with 16 bases left between them. The CDR3 sequence is 16 residues long. CDR3 residues: CASSFTPGRTNYGYTF. In DNA, the CDR3 is TGTGCCAGCAGCTTCACTCCGGGACGGACCAACTATGGCTACACCTTC.

The CDR3 region is CASSLTLGGGPYNEQFF. In DNA, the CDR3 is TGTGCCAGCAGCTTAACCCTTGGCGGGGGGCCCTACAATGAGCAGTTCTTC. V and J are TRBV11-3 and TRBJ2-1, with 8 bases fitting TRBD2. The germline gives CDR1 SGHNT, CDR2 YENEEA. The CDR3 spans 17 residues. V lost 2 bases, J lost 2 bases, and 8 bases stayed unmatched.

The J gene is TRBJ1-5, the V gene TRBV11-2; D uncertain. The germline V gene encodes CDR1 SGHAT and CDR2 FQNNGV. CDR3 length: 13 amino acids. The V end lost 3 bases, the J end lost 4 bases, and 7 bases lay between the germline ends. The CDR3 nucleotides are TGTGCCAGCAGCTTCGAAGCAAATCAGCCCCAGCATTTT. Translated: CASSFEANQPQHF.

This chain joins TRBV5-4 and TRBJ1-1; D unresolved. Germline V lookup: CDR1 SGHNT, CDR2 YYREEE (reference sequence). The V end lost 6 bases, the J end lost 0 bases, and 15 bases lay between the germline ends. This CDR3 is built from 15 residues. The CDR3 protein is CASTLAGIMNTEAFF. CDR3 sequence (DNA): TGTGCCAGCACCCTCGCGGGGATCATGAACACTGAAGCTTTCTTT.

This clone was recorded once. The J gene is TRBJ2-2, the V gene TRBV19; 8 bases map to TRBD1. The CDR3 consists of 21 residues. Losses at the gene ends were 0 bases for V and 0 bases for J; bases not matched to a gene: 15. CDR1 is LNHDA, CDR2 SQIVND, per germline (reference sequence). DNA for the CDR3: TGTGCCAGTAGTATAGAATTCGGCAGGGGGCGCGGGTCCCCGAACACCGGGGAGCTGTTTTTT. Protein sequence: CASSIEFGRGRGSPNTGELFF.

The genes are TRBV28 and TRBJ2-7; possible D gene TRBD1, 5 bases. V was clipped by 3 bases and J by 3 bases, with 12 bases between them. CDR1 is MDHEN, CDR2 SYDVKM, per germline. This CDR3 has 14 amino acids. The CDR3 region is CASSFRGHRYEQYF. DNA for the CDR3: TGTGCCAGCAGTTTTAGGGGCCACCGCTACGAGCAGTACTTC.

This chain uses TRBV10-2 with TRBJ2-3; D is perhaps TRBD1 (5 bases). The CDR3 has 15 amino acids. In germline, CDR1 is WSHSY, CDR2 SAAADI. Trimming removed 8 bases from V and 4 bases from J, with 19 bases in between. The CDR3 coding sequence is TGCGCCAGCTCGGTGGGGCGTAATATCGCAGATACGCAGTATTTT. This gives the protein CASSVGRNIADTQYF.

This chain connects TRBV11-2 to TRBJ2-3, with 9 positions matching TRBD1. CDR1 is SGHAT and CDR2 is FQNNGV in the germline V gene. Germline trimming cut 5 bases from V and 6 bases from J; bases unmatched to any gene: 9. The CDR3 loop spans 15 amino acids. The CDR3 reads CASSPIRGTGDTQYF. CDR3 sequence (DNA): TGTGCCAGCAGCCCTATACGAGGGACAGGGGATACGCAGTATTTT.

This clone was observed a single time. The chain combines TRBV7-2 with TRBJ1-2, with a tentative D call TRBD1 (5 bases). Germline loops: CDR1 SGHTA, CDR2 FQGNSA. There are 14 residues in the CDR3. Trimming took 5 bases from V and 3 from J, leaving 13 bases between them. The CDR3: CASSPQRGHYGYTF. The CDR3, as DNA: TGTGCCAGCAGCCCCCAACGGGGCCACTATGGCTACACCTTC.